Listed below are T cell receptor beta chains from one sample, sequenced in a study of T cell repertoires in cytomegalovirus infection. Their specific antigens are unknown. In TCRdb, the reads were re-called with MiXCR into one record per CDR3 protein. The table shows 550,000 to 850,000 distinct CDR3 sequences, with around a third occurring only once. The sample was cultured PBMCs, taken from culture after CMV antigen stimulation. These TCRs come from a human donor in good health (CMV status not recorded). Some clones in this sample may be carry-over from other donors' samples. Both conserved end residues are part of each CDR3. The D gene is left open where the match is weak. For some rows the clone size is stated as once, few or many, or as a class when expanded; others skip it.

clone_size	v_call	j_call	d_call	cdr3_aa	cdr3_nt
-	TRBV14	TRBJ2-3	-	CASSQGVRDVPDTQYF	TGTGCCAGCAGCCAAGGAGTGAGGGACGTCCCAGATACGCAGTATTTT
-	TRBV20-1	TRBJ2-3	TRBD2	CSASPGLAGEADTQYF	TGCAGTGCTTCGCCGGGACTAGCGGGTGAGGCAGATACGCAGTATTTT
-	TRBV7-6	TRBJ2-1	-	CASSLYQGPNYNEQFF	TGTGCCAGCAGCTTATATCAGGGGCCCAACTACAATGAGCAGTTCTTC
-	TRBV6-5	TRBJ1-4	-	CASSKLALEKLFF	TGTGCCAGCAGTAAACTCGCCCTGGAAAAACTGTTTTTT
-	TRBV5-3	TRBJ2-3	TRBD1	CASSFLGGTGPTDTQYF	TGTGCCAGCAGCTTTCTCGGGGGGACAGGGCCCACAGATACGCAGTATTTT
few	TRBV11-2	TRBJ2-5	TRBD2	CASSFRLAGGLYQETQYF	TGTGCCAGCAGCTTTCGACTAGCGGGGGGTCTGTACCAAGAGACCCAGTACTTC
-	TRBV4-1	TRBJ2-3	TRBD2	CASSQATTSGADTQYF	TGTGCCAGCAGCCAAGCTACGACTAGCGGGGCAGATACGCAGTATTTT
-	TRBV20-1	TRBJ2-7	-	CSALEGYEQYF	TGCAGTGCTCTAGAAGGGTACGAGCAGTACTTC
-	TRBV5-1	TRBJ2-2	TRBD2	CASSSGTSTLTGELFF	TGCGCCAGCAGCTCCGGGACTAGCACCCTCACCGGGGAGCTGTTTTTT
many	TRBV7-2	TRBJ2-1	-	CASSPVGGDNEQFF	TGTGCCAGCAGCCCGGTGGGCGGTGACAATGAGCAGTTCTTC
-	TRBV6-5	TRBJ1-6	-	CASSYDRKGGSPLHF	TGTGCCAGCAGTTACGATCGTAAAGGGGGTTCACCCCTCCACTTT
-	TRBV27	TRBJ2-1	TRBD2	CASRLAGGPHEQFF	TGTGCCAGCAGACTAGCGGGAGGGCCCCATGAGCAGTTCTTC
-	TRBV9	TRBJ1-2	-	CASSVVINYGYTF	TGTGCCAGCAGCGTAGTGATTAACTATGGCTACACCTTC
few	TRBV7-9	TRBJ1-1	-	CASSLVRNRAEAFF	TGTGCCAGCAGCTTAGTGAGGAATCGGGCTGAAGCTTTCTTT
few	TRBV30	TRBJ1-1	-	CAWSVPGLNTEAFF	TGTGCCTGGAGTGTACCAGGCCTGAACACTGAAGCTTTCTTT
-	TRBV4-1	TRBJ1-1	TRBD1	CASSQVQGRTEAFF	TGTGCCAGCAGCCAAGTACAGGGGAGAACTGAAGCTTTCTTT
many	TRBV7-2	TRBJ2-2	-	CASSLELAATNTGELFF	TGTGCCAGCAGCTTAGAATTAGCGGCAACGAACACCGGGGAGCTGTTTTTT
-	TRBV6-6	TRBJ2-1	-	CASAGRTYNEQFF	TGTGCCAGCGCGGGAAGGACCTACAATGAGCAGTTCTTC
many	TRBV7-9	TRBJ1-3	-	CASSPISGTYLSGNTIYF	TGTGCCAGCAGCCCGATCTCCGGGACGTACCTCTCTGGAAACACCATATATTTT
-	TRBV11-2	TRBJ2-7	TRBD2	CASSVSGRRYEQYF	TGTGCCAGCAGCGTTAGCGGGAGGCGGTACGAGCAGTACTTC
few	TRBV6-5	TRBJ1-1	-	CASSYSFGETEAFF	TGTGCCAGCAGTTACTCGTTTGGCGAAACTGAAGCTTTCTTT
-	TRBV4-2	TRBJ2-5	-	CASSPPKSSGYQETQYF	TGTGCCAGCAGCCCCCCTAAGAGCAGCGGGTACCAAGAGACCCAGTACTTC
-	TRBV28	TRBJ2-7	TRBD1	CASSLGAGGPFYEQYF	TGTGCCAGCAGTCTCGGGGCAGGGGGTCCCTTCTACGAGCAGTACTTC
-	TRBV28	TRBJ1-5	TRBD1	CASSSSGTGSNQPQHF	TGTGCCAGCAGTTCCTCCGGGACAGGGAGCAATCAGCCCCAGCATTTT
many	TRBV12-3/TRBV12-4	TRBJ1-5	-	CASSSKAVSNQPQHF	TGTGCCAGCAGTTCCAAGGCCGTCAGCAATCAGCCCCAGCATTTT
many	TRBV11-2	TRBJ2-7	-	CASSLVGQIPDEQYF	TGTGCCAGCAGCTTAGTAGGACAGATCCCCGACGAGCAGTACTTC
-	TRBV6-2/TRBV6-3	TRBJ2-1	-	CASSYGAVIRKYNEQFF	TGTGCCAGCAGTTACGGGGCAGTCATACGGAAATACAATGAGCAGTTCTTC
few	TRBV4-3	TRBJ1-2	-	CASSQEEGYNYGYTF	TGCGCCAGCAGCCAAGAGGAGGGATACAACTATGGCTACACCTTC
-	TRBV7-2	TRBJ2-5	TRBD2	CASSFTGLAVETQYF	TGTGCCAGCAGCTTCACAGGACTAGCGGTAGAGACCCAGTACTTC
few	TRBV6-1	TRBJ1-2	TRBD1	CASREDRVWNGYTF	TGTGCCAGCAGGGAGGACAGGGTCTGGAATGGCTACACCTTC
-	TRBV7-8	TRBJ2-5	TRBD1	CASSLTTGVETQYF	TGTGCCAGCAGCTTAACGACAGGGGTGGAGACCCAGTACTTC
few	TRBV6-6	TRBJ1-4	-	CASSYQLRGEKLFF	TGTGCCAGCAGTTATCAGTTGAGGGGTGAAAAACTGTTTTTT
once	TRBV19	TRBJ2-1	TRBD2	CASTKWLAGVGDEQFF	TGTGCCAGTACCAAATGGCTAGCGGGAGTAGGGGATGAGCAGTTCTTC
-	TRBV2	TRBJ1-4	-	CASRGFRGGEKLFF	TGTGCCAGCAGAGGTTTTCGCGGAGGTGAAAAACTGTTTTTT
-	TRBV6-5	TRBJ2-1	TRBD2	CASSYSSPGRVNEQFF	TGTGCCAGCAGTTACTCGAGCCCGGGGAGGGTGAATGAGCAGTTCTTC
-	TRBV7-2	TRBJ2-1	-	CASSGILGPNEQFF	TGTGCCAGCAGCGGCATTCTTGGTCCGAATGAGCAGTTCTTC
-	TRBV11-2	TRBJ1-4	-	CASSSRQALANEKLFF	TGTGCCAGCAGCTCGAGACAGGCTCTGGCTAATGAAAAACTGTTTTTT
few	TRBV2	TRBJ2-7	-	CASTRSLGEFIEQYF	TGTGCCAGCACCCGATCACTCGGGGAATTCATCGAGCAGTACTTC
few	TRBV4-1	TRBJ2-5	-	CASSQGRLETQYF	TGCGCCAGCAGCCAAGGTCGTCTGGAGACCCAGTACTTC
few	TRBV12-3/TRBV12-4	TRBJ1-3	-	CASNGGGGNTIYF	TGTGCCAGCAATGGTGGTGGTGGAAACACCATATATTTT
-	TRBV4-3	TRBJ2-1	-	CASSHPDSLYNEQFF	TGCGCCAGCAGCCACCCCGACAGTCTCTACAATGAGCAGTTCTTC
many	TRBV7-2	TRBJ1-1	-	CASSSPIQLGTEAFF	TGTGCCAGCAGCTCGCCGATCCAGCTGGGCACTGAAGCTTTCTTT
many	TRBV7-2	TRBJ2-7	TRBD1	CASSSGTGGGSSYEQYF	TGTGCCAGCAGCTCCGGGACAGGGGGCGGCAGCTCCTACGAGCAGTACTTC
-	TRBV5-6	TRBJ2-6	-	CASSSPYSRVGANVLTF	TGTGCCAGCAGCTCGCCTTATAGCCGGGTTGGGGCCAACGTCCTGACTTTC
-	TRBV10-3	TRBJ2-3	-	CAISDRTDTQYF	TGTGCCATCAGTGATCGGACAGATACGCAGTATTTT
-	TRBV5-1	TRBJ2-3	-	CASSWTDKSTDTQYF	TGCGCCAGCAGCTGGACGGACAAAAGCACAGATACGCAGTATTTT
-	TRBV7-2	TRBJ2-5	-	CASSPSRTVETQYF	TGTGCCAGCAGCCCATCTCGGACAGTGGAGACCCAGTACTTC
few	TRBV10-2	TRBJ2-7	TRBD1	CASQWGQGTYEQYF	TGCGCCAGTCAGTGGGGACAGGGCACTTACGAGCAGTACTTC